This T cell receptor beta chain was profiled in a study of OX40 agonist ivuxolimab in advanced cancers. Across the whole study: It was permissible to have had prior anti-PD-1, anti-PD-L1 or anti-CTLA-4 therapy, and about 40% had some. One patient with hepatocellular carcinoma and two with cutaneous melanoma, three in all, had partial responses.

Concerning this clone itself: Antigen: not known.

Generated by immunoSEQ multiplex PCR, the TCRdb table keeps only in-frame clones and is missing some. The sample includes some 64,000 clones, roughly nine tenths of them seen just once. Overall study results and limits: It was not determined which antigens were specifically recognized by the peripheral T cells that had undergone clonal expansion.

The V end was cut by 0 bases, the J end by 7 bases, with 8 bases between. CDR1 is SGDLS, CDR2 YYNGEE, per germline. The CDR3 spans 12 residues. The sequencing here drew on CD4+ or CD8+ T cells sorted from blood, taken in a trial of the OX40 agonist ivuxolimab. The V call is TRBV9, the J call TRBJ2-7; unclear D gene. The TCR sequence derives from an adult with an advanced solid tumor such as melanoma, head and neck, liver or kidney cancer. CDR3 in amino acids: CASSVGAGEQYF. In nucleotides, the CDR3 is TGTGCCAGCAGCGTAGGAGCAGGTGAGCAGTACTTC.